This entry describes one T cell receptor beta chain. In germline, CDR1 is LNHDA, CDR2 SQIVND (reference sequence). The V gene lost 5 bases and the J gene lost 5 bases, with 11 bases spanning the gap. The CDR3 length is 13 residues. The assay was immunoSEQ multiplex PCR, and TCRdb's table has in-frame clones only and misses some. This table has 50,000 to 75,000 clones, around 88% appearing once. These data are taken from a study of OX40 agonist ivuxolimab in advanced cancers. The chain employs TRBV19 and TRBJ2-3; no definite D call. The sequence derives from an adult with an advanced solid tumor such as melanoma, head and neck, liver or kidney cancer. The sample consisted of CD4+ or CD8+ T cells sorted from blood, taken in a trial of the OX40 agonist ivuxolimab. The CDR3 nucleotides are TGTGCCAGTAGTCCCCGGCAAGGAGATACGCAGTATTTT. As protein: CASSPRQGDTQYF.